These T cell receptor beta chains were read from a single sample in a study of blood T cell repertoires in COVID-19. The method was immunoSEQ multiplex PCR; TCRdb's version includes in-frame clones alone and lacks a portion of them. The sample consists of approximately 460,000 clones, 89% of them appearing once. The source material was peripheral blood. These receptors came from a man aged 18 to 29 with COVID-19, enrolled during active disease. The CDR3 runs from the conserved cysteine through the conserved F or W. A D gene is named only where the DNA matches it firmly. Clone size, where shown, is once, few, many, or a class for clones that have expanded.

J gene: TRBJ1-2
CDR3 length: 13
clone size: NA
D gene: NA
V gene: TRBV7-8
CDR3 protein: CASRGELLFGYTF
CDR3 DNA: TGTGCCAGCCGGGGGGAGCTCCTCTTTGGCTACACCTTC

J gene: TRBJ1-1
CDR3 length: 14
clone size: NA
D gene: NA
V gene: TRBV18
CDR3 protein: CATTGSLGNTEAFF
CDR3 DNA: TGTGCCACTACGGGGTCCCTAGGGAACACTGAAGCTTTCTTT

J gene: TRBJ2-5
CDR3 length: 13
clone size: NA
D gene: NA
V gene: TRBV12-3/TRBV12-4
CDR3 protein: CASSITGQETQYF
CDR3 DNA: TGTGCCAGCAGTATAACAGGGCAGGAGACCCAGTACTTC

J gene: TRBJ1-2
CDR3 length: 13
clone size: NA
D gene: NA
V gene: TRBV11-2
CDR3 protein: CASSLTFAEGYTF
CDR3 DNA: TGTGCCAGCAGCTTAACGTTCGCGGAGGGCTACACCTTC

J gene: TRBJ2-5
CDR3 length: 19
clone size: NA
D gene: TRBD2
V gene: TRBV3-1/TRBV3-2
CDR3 protein: CASSPRSSTSGGNQETQYF
CDR3 DNA: TGTGCCAGCAGCCCCCGATCCTCCACTAGCGGGGGGAACCAAGAGACCCAGTACTTC

J gene: TRBJ1-5
CDR3 length: 16
clone size: NA
D gene: NA
V gene: TRBV19
CDR3 protein: CASSIETGYSNQPQHF
CDR3 DNA: TGTGCCAGTAGTATAGAAACAGGTTATAGCAATCAGCCCCAGCATTTT

J gene: TRBJ2-5
CDR3 length: 17
clone size: NA
D gene: TRBD1
V gene: TRBV24-1
CDR3 protein: CATSLGGTGVGQETQYF
CDR3 DNA: TGTGCCACCAGCCTGGGAGGGACAGGGGTAGGTCAGGAGACCCAGTACTTC

J gene: TRBJ2-1
CDR3 length: 14
clone size: NA
D gene: NA
V gene: TRBV6-1
CDR3 protein: CASSEATLVREQFF
CDR3 DNA: TGTGCCAGCAGTGAAGCGACACTAGTTCGTGAGCAGTTCTTC

J gene: TRBJ2-7
CDR3 length: 14
clone size: NA
D gene: NA
V gene: TRBV6-5
CDR3 protein: CASIGTGYRYEQYF
CDR3 DNA: TGTGCCAGCATAGGAACAGGTTATCGCTACGAGCAGTACTTC

J gene: TRBJ2-1
CDR3 length: 15
clone size: NA
D gene: NA
V gene: TRBV7-3
CDR3 protein: CASSLGLGAHNEQFF
CDR3 DNA: TGTGCCAGCAGCTTAGGCTTGGGGGCCCACAATGAGCAGTTCTTC

J gene: TRBJ2-6
CDR3 length: 15
clone size: NA
D gene: TRBD2
V gene: TRBV3-1/TRBV3-2
CDR3 protein: CASSRGGSGANVLTF
CDR3 DNA: TGTGCCAGCAGTCGGGGGGGCTCCGGGGCCAACGTCCTGACTTTC

J gene: TRBJ2-7
CDR3 length: 15
clone size: NA
D gene: TRBD2
V gene: TRBV28
CDR3 protein: CASSSPGTSHYEQYF
CDR3 DNA: TGTGCCAGCAGTTCCCCCGGGACTAGCCACTACGAGCAGTACTTC

J gene: TRBJ2-3
CDR3 length: 16
clone size: NA
D gene: NA
V gene: TRBV24-1
CDR3 protein: CATSDPRADLADTQYF
CDR3 DNA: TGTGCCACCAGTGACCCCAGGGCGGACCTCGCAGATACGCAGTATTTT

J gene: TRBJ2-1
CDR3 length: 15
clone size: NA
D gene: TRBD2
V gene: TRBV4-1
CDR3 protein: CASRPLAGGYNEQFF
CDR3 DNA: TGCGCCAGCAGACCCCTAGCGGGGGGGTACAATGAGCAGTTCTTC

J gene: TRBJ2-5
CDR3 length: 15
clone size: NA
D gene: TRBD2
V gene: TRBV7-9
CDR3 protein: CASSFSGRNQETQYF
CDR3 DNA: TGTGCCAGCAGCTTTAGCGGGAGGAATCAAGAGACCCAGTACTTC

J gene: TRBJ2-7
CDR3 length: 13
clone size: NA
D gene: NA
V gene: TRBV11-1
CDR3 protein: CASSSTGNNEQYF
CDR3 DNA: TGTGCCAGCTCGTCTACAGGGAACAACGAGCAGTACTTC

J gene: TRBJ1-1
CDR3 length: 15
clone size: NA
D gene: NA
V gene: TRBV2
CDR3 protein: CASSPRGSLNTEAFF
CDR3 DNA: TGTGCCAGTAGCCCCCGCGGTTCCTTGAACACTGAAGCTTTCTTT

J gene: TRBJ1-1
CDR3 length: 19
clone size: NA
D gene: TRBD1
V gene: TRBV7-3
CDR3 protein: CASRRGKTGSFLGNTEAFF
CDR3 DNA: TGTGCCAGCAGGCGAGGAAAGACAGGGAGCTTCTTGGGGAACACTGAAGCTTTCTTT

J gene: TRBJ2-1
CDR3 length: 17
clone size: NA
D gene: TRBD2
V gene: TRBV2
CDR3 protein: CASSHSLSGRGYNEQFF
CDR3 DNA: TGTGCCAGCAGTCATTCCCTGAGCGGGAGAGGTTACAATGAGCAGTTCTTC

J gene: TRBJ2-5
CDR3 length: 14
clone size: NA
D gene: NA
V gene: TRBV6-1
CDR3 protein: CASSERGLIETQYF
CDR3 DNA: TGTGCCAGCAGTGAGAGGGGACTCATAGAGACCCAGTACTTC

J gene: TRBJ2-7
CDR3 length: 16
clone size: NA
D gene: NA
V gene: TRBV6-5
CDR3 protein: CASSYSRRRSSYEQYF
CDR3 DNA: TGTGCCAGCAGTTACTCGCGGAGACGGAGCTCCTACGAGCAGTACTTC

J gene: TRBJ2-5
CDR3 length: 15
clone size: NA
D gene: TRBD2
V gene: TRBV9
CDR3 protein: CASSVSGGAGETQYF
CDR3 DNA: TGTGCCAGCAGTGTTAGCGGGGGGGCCGGTGAGACCCAGTACTTC

J gene: TRBJ2-3
CDR3 length: 15
clone size: NA
D gene: TRBD1
V gene: TRBV30
CDR3 protein: CAWRAGTGSKNTQYF
CDR3 DNA: TGTGCCTGGAGAGCCGGGACAGGGAGTAAGAATACGCAGTATTTT

J gene: TRBJ2-1
CDR3 length: 16
clone size: NA
D gene: TRBD2
V gene: TRBV5-1
CDR3 protein: CASSLGLAGGRGEQFF
CDR3 DNA: TGCGCCAGCAGCCTAGGACTAGCGGGAGGGCGGGGTGAGCAGTTCTTC

J gene: TRBJ2-7
CDR3 length: 13
clone size: NA
D gene: NA
V gene: TRBV10-1
CDR3 protein: CASRQEDSDEQYF
CDR3 DNA: TGCGCCAGCAGGCAGGAGGATAGTGACGAGCAGTACTTC

J gene: TRBJ2-4
CDR3 length: 14
clone size: NA
D gene: NA
V gene: TRBV7-9
CDR3 protein: CATQLIEGGNIQYF
CDR3 DNA: TGTGCCACCCAGCTTATAGAAGGGGGAAACATTCAGTACTTC

J gene: TRBJ1-5
CDR3 length: 15
clone size: few
D gene: TRBD1
V gene: TRBV28
CDR3 protein: CASSTGTGGYQPQHF
CDR3 DNA: TGTGCCAGCAGTACCGGGACAGGGGGATATCAGCCCCAGCATTTT

J gene: TRBJ2-1
CDR3 length: 14
clone size: NA
D gene: TRBD1
V gene: TRBV3-1/TRBV3-2
CDR3 protein: CASRQGGHGGEQFF
CDR3 DNA: TGTGCCAGCAGACAGGGGGGTCATGGCGGGGAGCAGTTCTTC

J gene: TRBJ1-1
CDR3 length: 15
clone size: NA
D gene: NA
V gene: TRBV20-1
CDR3 protein: CSASAGLTMNTEAFF
CDR3 DNA: TGCAGTGCTAGTGCGGGGTTAACTATGAACACTGAAGCTTTCTTT

J gene: TRBJ2-3
CDR3 length: 19
clone size: NA
D gene: TRBD2
V gene: TRBV9
CDR3 protein: CASSVGKREASFSTDTQYF
CDR3 DNA: TGTGCCAGCAGCGTAGGGAAGCGGGAGGCCTCATTTAGCACAGATACGCAGTATTTT

J gene: TRBJ1-4
CDR3 length: 15
clone size: NA
D gene: NA
V gene: TRBV7-9
CDR3 protein: CASSFSRREGEKLFF
CDR3 DNA: TGTGCCAGCAGCTTCTCTCGCAGGGAGGGGGAAAAACTGTTTTTT

J gene: TRBJ2-2
CDR3 length: 17
clone size: few
D gene: TRBD2
V gene: TRBV15
CDR3 protein: CATSPGTSGGATGELFF
CDR3 DNA: TGTGCCACCAGCCCAGGGACTAGCGGGGGGGCCACCGGGGAGCTGTTTTTT

J gene: TRBJ1-1
CDR3 length: 13
clone size: NA
D gene: NA
V gene: TRBV5-4
CDR3 protein: CASSFQGITEAFF
CDR3 DNA: TGTGCCAGCAGCTTCCAGGGGATCACTGAAGCTTTCTTT

J gene: TRBJ2-5
CDR3 length: 15
clone size: few
D gene: TRBD2
V gene: TRBV10-1
CDR3 protein: CASSERGGRAGTQYF
CDR3 DNA: TGCGCCAGCAGTGAGCGGGGGGGCCGGGCCGGGACCCAGTACTTC

J gene: TRBJ2-1
CDR3 length: 14
clone size: NA
D gene: NA
V gene: TRBV19
CDR3 protein: CASKRGYSYNEQFF
CDR3 DNA: TGTGCCAGTAAACGGGGGTACTCCTACAATGAGCAGTTCTTC

J gene: TRBJ1-1
CDR3 length: 14
clone size: NA
D gene: TRBD1
V gene: TRBV6-5
CDR3 protein: CASSYRQGYTEAFF
CDR3 DNA: TGTGCCAGCAGTTACCGACAGGGCTACACTGAAGCTTTCTTT

J gene: TRBJ2-1
CDR3 length: 14
clone size: NA
D gene: NA
V gene: TRBV27
CDR3 protein: CASSLGAGYNEQFF
CDR3 DNA: TGTGCCAGCAGTTTAGGAGCGGGTTACAATGAGCAGTTCTTC

J gene: TRBJ1-6
CDR3 length: 15
clone size: NA
D gene: NA
V gene: TRBV25-1
CDR3 protein: CASSEFAGPNSPLHF
CDR3 DNA: TGTGCCAGCAGTGAATTTGCAGGGCCGAATTCACCCCTCCACTTT

J gene: TRBJ2-2
CDR3 length: 15
clone size: NA
D gene: TRBD1
V gene: TRBV5-4
CDR3 protein: CASSSAQGAAGELFF
CDR3 DNA: TGTGCCAGCAGCTCGGCACAGGGGGCTGCCGGGGAGCTGTTTTTT

J gene: TRBJ2-7
CDR3 length: 14
clone size: NA
D gene: NA
V gene: TRBV7-9
CDR3 protein: CASSHDLAFDEQYF
CDR3 DNA: TGTGCCAGCAGCCATGATCTAGCTTTCGACGAGCAGTACTTC

J gene: TRBJ2-1
CDR3 length: 16
clone size: once
D gene: TRBD1
V gene: TRBV5-1
CDR3 protein: CASSPAGTVSYNEQFF
CDR3 DNA: TGCGCCAGCAGCCCGGCCGGGACAGTCTCCTACAATGAGCAGTTCTTC

J gene: TRBJ2-5
CDR3 length: 13
clone size: NA
D gene: NA
V gene: TRBV13
CDR3 protein: CASSLGYQETQYF
CDR3 DNA: TGTGCCAGCAGCTTAGGCTACCAAGAGACCCAGTACTTC

J gene: TRBJ2-1
CDR3 length: 16
clone size: NA
D gene: TRBD2
V gene: TRBV2
CDR3 protein: CASSEIGLAGDVEQFF
CDR3 DNA: TGTGCCAGCAGTGAAATAGGCCTAGCGGGAGATGTTGAGCAGTTCTTC

J gene: TRBJ1-1
CDR3 length: 13
clone size: NA
D gene: NA
V gene: TRBV27
CDR3 protein: CASRSLGGTEAFF
CDR3 DNA: TGTGCCAGCAGGTCTTTGGGGGGCACTGAAGCTTTCTTT

J gene: TRBJ2-3
CDR3 length: 15
clone size: NA
D gene: NA
V gene: TRBV30
CDR3 protein: CAWSVGSSSTDTQYF
CDR3 DNA: TGTGCCTGGAGCGTAGGGAGCTCTAGCACAGATACGCAGTATTTT